This TCR beta chain derives from a study of shared clonotypes between healthy human individuals. Study at large: Donors were two women and a few men aged 18 to 49. Findings of the study overall: Generation probabilities were higher for clonotypes shared across all four sorted-subset donors than for unshared ones.

Concerning this clone: What it recognizes is unknown.

A split of CD4+ cells into CD45RA+ naive and CD45RA-negative memory subsets was performed. V lost 1 base and J 4 bases, leaving 7 bases between the germline ends. CDR1 and CDR2 from the germline V gene are SGHTA and FQGNSA. The CDR3 is made up of 13 amino acids. Authors' data handling: With immunoSEQ giving junction-only sequences and no quality scores, filtering differed. The method was immunoSEQ multiplex PCR; TCRdb's version includes in-frame clones alone and lacks a portion of them. The D gene and trimming were derived from the DNA, and the V and J assignments and clone size from that table. Of approximately 2.4 million clones detected, around 95% appear once; the ten largest clones hold approximately 0.13%.

J is TRBJ2-5 and V is TRBV7-2; D call uncertain. The receptor was isolated from a man aged 18-30 years in good health. Sequencing was done on a sample of naive CD4+ T cells sorted from blood. As to subset: CD45RA+ positively selected. CDR3 DNA sequence: TGTGCCAGCAGCTTAGTAGTGGGAGAGACCCAGTACTTC. It yields the protein CASSLVVGETQYF. The entire variable domain, with the rest obtained from reference TRBV7-2 and TRBJ2-5, is as follows: GAGVSQSPSNKVTEKGKDVELRCDPISGHTALYWYRQSLGQGLEFLIYFQGNSAPDKSGLPSDRFSAERTGGSVSTLTIQRTQQEDSAVYLCASSLVVGETQYFGPGTRLLVL.